This T cell receptor beta chain was obtained from a study of identifying expanded T cells in peripheral blood. General observations from the study: Variance in clone template counts between approximately two-week samples significantly increased with total template count across all healthy donors. Technical replicates showed around 1.2 changed clones; two weeks roughly 18; four weeks 19.

The CDR3 spans 15 residues. Trimming left V 5 bases short and J 2 bases short, with 13 bases between. Germline V lookup: CDR1 SGHTA, CDR2 FQGNSA. During the collection period, no donor immune events like infections were recorded. TCRdb keeps only in-frame clones here, not all; method: immunoSEQ multiplex PCR. Here the sample spans approximately 97,000 clones, approximately 88% being singletons. Of note for this clone: Its antigen is unknown.

Specimen: blood. The source is a person aged 18 to 70 in good health. This rearrangement joins TRBV7-2 to TRBJ1-5; maybe TRBD1 (5 bases). CDR3 sequence (DNA): TGTGCCAGCAGCCGAAAGGGAGGGGGCAATCAGCCCCAGCATTTT. Its protein product is CASSRKGGGNQPQHF.